The T cell receptor beta chain under discussion was sequenced for a study of blood T cells in healthy people across ages. Regarding the study as a whole: In older individuals, TCR beta diversity per million T cells was lower, falling roughly linearly with age. Relative to aged donors, long-lived donors carried more naive CD4+ cells and displayed higher diversity.

The authors ran a second PCR of 7 to 11 cycles using a sample-barcoded 5' primer and a J-beta primer mix. Each cDNA molecule carried a tag from a template-switch adaptor that contained 12 random nucleotides. Via MiXCR, TCRdb re-called the 5' RACE reads, giving one row per CDR3 protein. The sample holds about 680,000 distinct CDR3 sequences, approximately 50% seen once. Extraction of total RNA produced a minimum of 5 micrograms from each sample. In the case of this clonotype: Its target is unknown. A much larger clone differs by one base, so this may be a read error.

The CDR3 runs to 13 residues. Germline V gene lookup returns CDR1 MNHEY and CDR2 SVGEGT. V was trimmed by 4 bases and J by 6 bases, leaving 12 bases between them. The chain combines TRBV6-2 or TRBV6-3 with TRBJ2-5; D gene uncertain. Sample: blood. The receptor comes from a woman aged 55-70 years in good health. The CDR3 DNA reads TGTGCCAGCAGTTGCTCGATGGGAAAGACCCAGTACTTC. Its protein is CASSCSMGKTQYF.